These T cell receptor beta chains were read from a single sample in a study of human T cells and chemical hapten exposure. MiXCR, applied by TCRdb to the RACE reads, yields one record per CDR3 protein. The sample records tens of thousands of distinct CDR3 sequences, 5% to 7% being singletons. This specimen was whole blood, taken in connection with sensitization to the hapten diphenylcyclopropenone (DPC). All receptors come from a woman aged 25-40 years with alopecia areata. Some clones in this sample may be carry-over from other donors' samples. CDR3s include the opening cysteine and the closing phenylalanine or tryptophan. Each record gives: CDR3 length, clone size, J gene, V gene, D gene, CDR3 DNA, CDR3 protein. The D gene is left open where the match is weak. Size is omitted from some rows. Given values are once, few, many or a class for expanded clones.

>14|few|TRBJ2-3|TRBV7-2|TRBD2
TGTGCCAGCAGCCCCGGACTAGCGGCAGATACGCAGTATTTT
CASSPGLAADTQYF
>13|few|TRBJ1-3|TRBV5-5|.
TGTGCCAGCAGCATTTCGTCTGGAAACACCATATATTTT
CASSISSGNTIYF
>17|.|TRBJ2-2|TRBV6-5|TRBD2
TGTGCCAGCAGTTACTCGGTCGCGGGGGGATGGACCGGGGAGCTGTTTTTT
CASSYSVAGGWTGELFF
>11|many|TRBJ2-1|TRBV20-1|.
TGCAGTGCTAGAGGCCCGAACCAGCAGTTCTTC
CSARGPNQQFF
>15|few|TRBJ2-3|TRBV6-4|.
TGTGCCAGCAGTGCTAGGACGGGCAGCACAGATACGCAGTATTTT
CASSARTGSTDTQYF
>14|.|TRBJ2-7|TRBV20-1|TRBD1
TGCAGTGCTAGCGATAACAGGGGGGCCTACGAGCAGTACTTC
CSASDNRGAYEQYF
>16|.|TRBJ2-3|TRBV6-1|TRBD1
TGTGCCAGCACCCCGATCCCAGGGGGCGGCCCAGATACGCAGTATTTT
CASTPIPGGGPDTQYF
>14|.|TRBJ1-3|TRBV6-5|.
TGTGCCAGCAGTTCGACCGGGGAGGCAAACACCATATATTTT
CASSSTGEANTIYF
>14|few|TRBJ2-7|TRBV7-2|.
TGTGCCAGCAGCGATTACAGACGGGTCTACGAGCAGTACTTC
CASSDYRRVYEQYF
>15|.|TRBJ2-5|TRBV6-2/TRBV6-3|TRBD1
TGTGCCAGCAGTCCGAGCGGACAGGGCCTAGAGACCCAGTACTTC
CASSPSGQGLETQYF
>16|few|TRBJ1-4|TRBV20-1|.
TGCAGTGCTGGTACTGGAGCAGGGGCAACTAATGAAAAACTGTTTTTT
CSAGTGAGATNEKLFF
>13|few|TRBJ2-7|TRBV12-3/TRBV12-4|TRBD1
TGTGCCAGCAGGGGACAGGGGCCCTACGAGCAGTACTTC
CASRGQGPYEQYF
>15|.|TRBJ1-4|TRBV5-1|TRBD1
TGCGCCAGCAGCTGGACAGGGCCCACTAATGAAAAACTGTTTTTT
CASSWTGPTNEKLFF
>15|many|TRBJ2-6|TRBV19|.
TGTGCCAGTAGTATAGCCGGGGCTGGGGCCAACGTCCTGACTTTC
CASSIAGAGANVLTF
>17|.|TRBJ2-1|TRBV6-6|TRBD2
TGTGCCAGCAGTAGGGGACTAGCGGAAAACTCCTACAATGAGCAGTTCTTC
CASSRGLAENSYNEQFF
>12|.|TRBJ2-7|TRBV29-1|TRBD1
TGCAGCTCCGGACAGGTTTGGTACGAGCAGTACTTC
CSSGQVWYEQYF
>14|many|TRBJ1-6|TRBV12-3/TRBV12-4|.
TGTGCCAGCAGTTTCGGGCAGCAGGATTCACCCCTCCACTTT
CASSFGQQDSPLHF
>14|.|TRBJ2-5|TRBV12-3/TRBV12-4|TRBD1
TGTGCCAGCAGTGCGACAGGGATCCCAGAGACCCAGTACTTC
CASSATGIPETQYF